Sequencing of this T cell receptor (beta chain) was carried out in a study of blood T cell repertoires in COVID-19. Study-level background: Sites in the United States, Italy and Spain provided acute and convalescent COVID-19 samples.

Methods used by the authors: The assay estimated nucleated cells by amplifying reference gene primers. Assay used: immunoSEQ multiplex PCR; TCRdb lists only in-frame clones, some missing. V, J and clone size reflect that table, while D and trimming were determined from the DNA. Here the sample spans over 200,000 clones, over 80% being singletons. Each participant's cohort was designated according to participant-reported clinical history. Input material: PBMCs or T cells enriched from blood (not recorded which). The origin of this receptor is a woman in her thirties who had been exposed to COVID-19.

The CDR3 DNA is TGTGCCAGCAAAGACACGAGCCGCCGGGACAGGGTCTACGAGCAGTACTTC. Protein product: CASKDTSRRDRVYEQYF. J is TRBJ2-7 and V is TRBV5-5; 9 nucleotides agree with TRBD1. Germline-derived CDR1 and CDR2 are SGHKS and YYEKEE (reference sequence). The CDR3 is 17 amino acids. Germline trimming cut 6 bases from V and 3 bases from J; bases unmatched to any gene: 16.